Here is one TCR beta chain with its context. The data stem from a study of response to subunit inactivated influenza vaccine. Trimming cost V 6 bases and J 4 bases, with 31 bases left between them. Germline V gene data show CDR1 as MNHEY and CDR2 as SVGEGT. There are 20 residues in the CDR3. TCRdb used MiXCR to reprocess the RT-PCR reads, holding one entry per CDR3 protein. Counted here are 550,000 to 600,000 distinct CDR3 sequences, roughly 12% occurring once; the ten biggest clones make up 10%. The chain uses TRBV6-2 or TRBV6-3 and TRBJ2-1, with a tentative D call TRBD2 (6 bases). The sequenced sample was PBMCs from blood, obtained on the day of vaccination. The clonotype originates from a man in his fifties or sixties who received an inactivated influenza vaccine. The CDR3 loop reads CASSHSFHVKTGRIYNEQFF. CDR3 DNA: TGTGCCAGCAGCCATTCTTTTCATGTTAAAACGGGGAGGATTTACAATGAGCAGTTCTTC.